The 26 T cell receptor beta chains below come from one sample, sequenced in a study of T cells in Graves' hyperthyroidism and ophthalmopathy. Amplification of TCR beta CDR3 regions used RNA as the template. HTBI primers were used for first-round RT-PCR of the TCR CDR3. TCRdb called the multiplex PCR reads again in MiXCR, with one record for every CDR3 protein. The table includes 340,000 or so distinct CDR3 sequences, 21% detected once. The sequenced sample consisted of blood. Source of these receptors: a woman in her forties or fifties with Graves' hyperthyroidism.

This clonotype was detected only a few times. V gene TRBV20-1 combines with J gene TRBJ2-3; tentatively, D is TRBD1 (7 bases). With 3 bases removed from V and 5 bases from J, the gap between germline ends came to 12 bases. The CDR3 length is 13 residues. Germline loops: CDR1 DFQATT, CDR2 SNEGSKA (reference sequence). CDR3 bases: TGCAGTGCTAGTGGTCAGGGGGGAGATACGCAGTATTTT. This codes for CSASGQGGDTQYF.

The V and J genes are TRBV29-1 and TRBJ2-5, with D possibly being TRBD1 or TRBD2 (5 bases each). Trimming removed 1 base from V and 3 bases from J, with 9 bases in between. Germline CDR1 reads SQVTM; CDR2 reads ANQGSEA. This CDR3 region has 13 residues. The CDR3: CSVEGGVEETQYF. CDR3 in DNA: TGCAGCGTTGAAGGAGGGGTCGAAGAGACCCAGTACTTC.

This clonotype showed up just a few times. J is TRBJ2-1 and V is TRBV29-1; 12 bases agree with TRBD1. V dropped 6 bases and J dropped 5; count of bases not matched to a gene: 11. The CDR3 spans 16 residues. Germline CDR1 SQVTM, CDR2 ANQGSEA. CDR3 region: CSVPRDRGLVDNEQFF. The CDR3 DNA is TGCAGCGTCCCCAGGGACAGGGGGCTTGTGGACAATGAGCAGTTCTTC.

This clonotype was found many times. The V call is TRBV20-1, the J call TRBJ1-5; D is possibly TRBD1 (6 bases). The germline V and J ends were trimmed by 3 bases and 3 bases, with 12 bases remaining between them. Per germline, CDR1 DFQATT and CDR2 SNEGSKA (reference sequence). This CDR3 has 14 residues. CDR3 in amino acids: CSASRTENNQPQHF. CDR3 nucleotide sequence: TGCAGTGCTAGCCGGACAGAGAACAATCAGCCCCAGCATTTT.

This clonotype was seen ten or more times. The rearrangement uses TRBV20-1 and TRBJ1-2; 8 bases fit TRBD1. Trimming removed 6 bases from V and 6 bases from J; junction bases left unmatched: 9. Germline CDR1 and CDR2: DFQATT and SNEGSKA (reference sequence). CDR3 length equals 13 residues. CDR3 nucleotides: TGCAGTGCCGCTTACAGGGGGATAAATGGCTACACCTTC. Amino acids: CSAAYRGINGYTF.

This sequence joins TRBV5-1 and TRBJ2-1; TRBD2 is a possible D gene (6 bases). The germline CDR1 and CDR2 sequences are SGHRS and YFSETQ. CDR3 length: 14 amino acids. Between the trimmed V and J ends, which lost 4 bases and 7 bases, there was a span of 15 bases. The CDR3 loop reads CASSALGRGNEQFF. CDR3 DNA: TGCGCCAGCAGCGCCCTAGGACGGGGGAATGAGCAGTTCTTC.

This clonotype was seen a handful of times. This may come from a read error, since a much larger clone is one base off. This likely comes from a read error, as the CDR3 has no conserved phenylalanine or tryptophan at its end. The V gene is TRBV7-2, the J gene TRBJ2-1, with a tentative D call TRBD2 (6 bases). The CDR3 spans 16 residues. Trimming shortened V by 8 bases and J by 0 bases, and 17 bases separated the two germline ends. Germline V CDR1 and CDR2: SGHTA, FQGNSA. CDR3 in amino acids: CASSWGVAVSYNEQFL. The DNA for the CDR3 is TGTGCCAGCTCCTGGGGGGTAGCGGTCTCCTACAATGAGCAGTTCCTC.

V gene TRBV6-1 combines with J gene TRBJ2-5, with 7 positions matching TRBD2. The CDR3 extends over 12 amino acids. Germline values: CDR1 MNHNS, CDR2 SASEGT. Unmatched junction bases numbered 5, after V lost 8 bases and J lost 5 bases. The CDR3 region has the DNA TGTGCCAGCCTCGGGGGGTGGGAGACCCAGTACTTC. Translation: CASLGGWETQYF.

This clonotype was counted between two and nine times. J is TRBJ1-2 and V is TRBV9, with D possibly being TRBD1 (5 bases). The length of the CDR3 is 14 residues. CDR1 is SGDLS, CDR2 YYNGEE, per germline. Deletions cut 0 bases from V and 3 bases from J, with 9 bases between. For the CDR3, the DNA is TGTGCCAGCAGCGTAGCCCTGACAGACTATGGCTACACCTTC. Protein: CASSVALTDYGYTF.

This clonotype has ten or more counts. The chain is built from TRBV5-1 and TRBJ2-7; TRBD1 is a possible D gene (6 bases). Germline assignment: CDR1 SGHRS and CDR2 YFSETQ. Trimming left V 0 bases short and J 5 bases short, with 18 bases between. The CDR3 has 16 residues. CDR3 bases: TGCGCCAGCAGCTTGGGTCTTGGTCAGGGGTGGGACGAGCAGTACTTC. It yields the protein CASSLGLGQGWDEQYF. The full variable domain, its missing parts supplied by reference TRBV5-1 and TRBJ2-7, is KAGVTQTPRYLIKTRGQQVTLSCSPISGHRSVSWYQQTPGQGLQFLFEYFSETQRNKGNFPGRFSGRQFSNSRSEMNVSTLELGDSALYLCASSLGLGQGWDEQYFGPGTRLTVT.

This clonotype showed up many times. The rearrangement uses TRBV14 and TRBJ2-2, with D tentatively TRBD2 (5 bases). Trimming cost V 4 bases and J 6 bases, with 9 bases left between them. The CDR3 loop spans 13 amino acids. The germline CDR1 and CDR2 sequences are SGHDN and FVKESK. CDR3 nucleotide sequence: TGTGCCAGCAGCCCTGGAGGTCCCGGGGAGCTGTTTTTT. This sequence encodes CASSPGGPGELFF.

This clonotype has at least ten counts. J is TRBJ2-3 and V is TRBV20-1; D might be TRBD2 (5 bases). CDR3 length equals 15 residues. V was shortened by 5 bases and J by 0 bases, with 15 bases between the two germline ends. Germline CDR1 and CDR2: DFQATT and SNEGSKA (reference sequence). For the CDR3, the DNA is TGCAGTGCTGGAGCCCGGGGTGTTAGCACAGATACGCAGTATTTT. It translates to CSAGARGVSTDTQYF.

This clonotype occurred many times. This chain joins TRBV5-1 and TRBJ2-2; perhaps TRBD1 as D (7 bases). CDR1 is SGHRS, CDR2 YFSETQ, per germline. The V and J ends lost 4 bases and 3 bases respectively, with 13 bases between them. CDR3 length: 15 residues. The CDR3 protein is CASSPGGTDTGELFF. DNA of the CDR3: TGCGCCAGCAGCCCTGGGGGGACAGACACCGGGGAGCTGTTTTTT.

The J gene is TRBJ2-5, the V gene TRBV7-2, with TRBD2 identical over 11 bases. The CDR3 is 14 amino acids. The germline gives CDR1 SGHTA, CDR2 FQGNSA. The ends lost 5 bases at V and 3 bases at J; junction bases unmatched: 2. The chain's CDR3 is CASSRSGGEETQYF. The CDR3 bases are TGTGCCAGCAGCCGTAGCGGGGGGGAAGAGACCCAGTACTTC. The full variable domain, rest sourced from reference TRBV7-2 and TRBJ2-5, is GAGVSQSPSNKVTEKGKDVELRCDPISGHTALYWYRQSLGQGLEFLIYFQGNSAPDKSGLPSDRFSAERTGGSVSTLTIQRTQQEDSAVYLCASSRSGGEETQYFGPGTRLLVL.

This clonotype was recorded many times. The J gene is TRBJ1-4, the V gene TRBV18, with a tentative D call TRBD1 (6 bases). CDR1 and CDR2 from the germline V gene are KGHSH and LQKENI. Deletions cut 4 bases from V and 4 bases from J, with 10 bases between. The CDR3 length is 14 residues. The CDR3 bases are TGTGCCAGCTCACTTGACAGGAGTAATGAAAAACTGTTTTTT. It encodes CASSLDRSNEKLFF.

The sample holds many counts of this clonotype. The chain combines TRBV5-1 with TRBJ2-5; either TRBD1 or TRBD2 may fit D (5 bases each). V lost 0 bases, J lost 5 bases, and 11 bases lay in between. The CDR3 runs 14 residues. Germline values: CDR1 SGHRS, CDR2 YFSETQ. Here the CDR3 DNA reads TGCGCCAGCAGCTTGGCTGAGGGGATCGAGACCCAGTACTTC. Translation: CASSLAEGIETQYF.

To note about this clonotype: Since a much larger clone is just one base distant, this may be a read error. The J gene is TRBJ2-3, the V gene TRBV18, with D unresolved. The ends were cut back, 1 base at V and 4 bases at J, with 12 bases in the middle. Germline CDR1 KGHSH, CDR2 LQKENI. CDR3 length equals 15 residues. The CDR3 nucleotides read TGTGCCAGCTCACCACGAAGGCAGACCGCAGATACGCAGTATTTT. Protein: CASSPRRQTADTQYF.

A few counts support this clonotype. V and J are TRBV4-2 and TRBJ2-7, with D possibly matching TRBD1 (6 bases). Germline loops: CDR1 LGHNA, CDR2 YNFKEQ. V was pared by 2 bases and J by 3 bases, with 8 bases between. The length of the CDR3 is 13 residues. DNA for the CDR3: TGTGCCAGCAGCCAACAGGGGAACTACGAGCAGTACTTC. It specifies CASSQQGNYEQYF.

In this sample, this clonotype turned up once. The rearrangement uses TRBV7-9 and TRBJ2-3; possible D gene TRBD2, 7 bases. V lost 7 bases and J lost 12, with 23 bases in between. The CDR3 sequence is 14 residues long. Looked up from germline, CDR1 is SEHNR and CDR2 is FQNEAQ (reference sequence). CDR3 in DNA: TGTGCCAGCACCATTATAAGGGGGGGACTCCCACAGTATTTT. As protein: CASTIIRGGLPQYF.

This clonotype was counted between two and nine times. The rearrangement joins TRBV6-2 or TRBV6-3 to TRBJ2-7; no clear D. The V end was cut by 2 bases, the J end by 4 bases, with 9 bases between. The length of the CDR3 is 13 residues. Germline loops: CDR1 MNHEY, CDR2 SVGEGT. DNA for the CDR3: TGTGCCAGCAGTTACCCGGCAAATTACGAGCAGTACTTC. Translated: CASSYPANYEQYF.

This clonotype was counted ten times or more. V and J are TRBV12-3 or TRBV12-4 and TRBJ1-5, with 7 bases lining up with TRBD1. Trimming took 1 base from V and 7 from J; bases not matched to a gene: 7. The CDR3 sequence is 15 residues long. In DNA form, the CDR3 reads TGTGCCAGCAGTTTAGGGTCAGGGGGTAAACAGCCCCAGCATTTT. Protein sequence: CASSLGSGGKQPQHF.

This clonotype was counted ten times or more. J is TRBJ2-7 and V is TRBV7-9; 10 bases align to TRBD2. Germline-derived CDR1 and CDR2 are SEHNR and FQNEAQ (reference sequence). V was clipped by 4 bases and J by 6 bases; unmatched bases: 6. CDR3 size: 14 residues. The CDR3 nucleotides read TGTGCCAGCAGCTCTCTAGCGGGAGAGGGCGAGCAGTACTTC. As protein: CASSSLAGEGEQYF.

This clonotype has a handful of counts. The chain has TRBV6-2 or TRBV6-3 and TRBJ2-2, with TRBD2 identical over 8 bases. With V trimmed by 2 bases and J by 4 bases, 9 bases remained unmatched. CDR1 and CDR2 from the germline V gene are MNHEY and SVGEGT. There are 17 residues in the CDR3. The DNA of the CDR3 is TGTGCCAGCAGTTACCCTTTCGGGGGGGCGAGCACCGGGGAGCTGTTTTTT. Its translation is CASSYPFGGASTGELFF.

This clonotype was detected many times. The chain couples TRBV28 to TRBJ2-7; D not resolved. The CDR3 contains 14 residues. CDR1 is MDHEN and CDR2 is SYDVKM in the germline V gene. The ends were cut back, 6 bases at V and 5 bases at J, with 17 bases in the middle. The CDR3 DNA sequence: TGTGCCAGCAGCCTCGTTAGGGCGTCCCACGAGCAGTACTTC. Its translation is CASSLVRASHEQYF.

The rearrangement links TRBV5-4 to TRBJ2-2, with a possible D match to TRBD2 (6 bases). V lost 3 bases, J lost 5 bases, and 14 bases lay in between. The V gene's germline CDR1 is SGHNT and CDR2 YYREEE (reference sequence). The CDR3 covers 15 residues. The DNA of the CDR3 is TGTGCCAGCAGCTCGAAGGGGAGGCGGACCGGGGAGCTGTTTTTT. This translates into CASSSKGRRTGELFF.

The V gene is TRBV28, the J gene TRBJ2-3; D is unclear. From germline, CDR1 is MDHEN and CDR2 SYDVKM. V was cut by 2 bases and J by 0 bases, with 3 bases left in between. CDR3 length: 13 residues. In nucleotides, the CDR3 is TGTGCCAGCAGTTTACCCAGCACAGATACGCAGTATTTT. It is translated as CASSLPSTDTQYF.